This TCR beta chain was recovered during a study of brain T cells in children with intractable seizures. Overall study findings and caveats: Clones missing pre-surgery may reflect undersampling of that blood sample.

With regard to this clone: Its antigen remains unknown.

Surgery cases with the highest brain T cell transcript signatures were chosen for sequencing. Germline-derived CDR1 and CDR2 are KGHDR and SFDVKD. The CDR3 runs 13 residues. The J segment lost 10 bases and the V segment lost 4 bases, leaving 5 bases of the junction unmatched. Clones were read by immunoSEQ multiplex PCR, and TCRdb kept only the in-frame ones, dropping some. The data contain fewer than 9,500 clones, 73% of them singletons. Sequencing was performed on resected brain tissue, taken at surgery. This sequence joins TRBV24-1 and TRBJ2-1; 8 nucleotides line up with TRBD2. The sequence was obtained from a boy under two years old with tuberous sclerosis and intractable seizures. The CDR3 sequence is CATSEPGLDEQFF. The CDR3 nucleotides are TGTGCCACCAGTGAACCGGGACTAGACGAGCAGTTCTTC.